This entry is about one T cell receptor (beta chain). The antigen is undetermined. This CDR3 is 11 amino acids long. V lost 1 base and J lost 3, with 4 bases in between. Germline CDR1 is SQVTM and CDR2 is ANQGSEA. This specimen comes from a study of T-cell memory formation after mild COVID-19. On the study more broadly: TCR clusters were largely donor specific.

Via MiXCR, TCRdb re-called the 5' RACE reads, giving one row per CDR3 protein. The data show roughly 48,000 distinct CDR3 sequences, 27% seen once. Regarding the study as a whole: CD4+ contracting clones were found mainly in CM and EM, and CD8+ ones in EMRA. Day 15 to 85 contracting clones showed balanced CD4/CD8; later expanders leaned CD4+. Pre-infection memory carried some responding clones, suggesting that cross-reactive memory joined.

This receptor was taken from a man aged 18 to 29 who had mild COVID-19 (a few samples of this study predate the infection). Cell type and time point are not known. V gene TRBV29-1 combines with J gene TRBJ2-7; no definite D call. Sequencing was carried out using PBMCs or a T cell subset sorted from them (not recorded which). The CDR3 DNA reads as TGCAGCGTTGAAGCAGGCTACGAGCAGTACTTC. It specifies CSVEAGYEQYF.